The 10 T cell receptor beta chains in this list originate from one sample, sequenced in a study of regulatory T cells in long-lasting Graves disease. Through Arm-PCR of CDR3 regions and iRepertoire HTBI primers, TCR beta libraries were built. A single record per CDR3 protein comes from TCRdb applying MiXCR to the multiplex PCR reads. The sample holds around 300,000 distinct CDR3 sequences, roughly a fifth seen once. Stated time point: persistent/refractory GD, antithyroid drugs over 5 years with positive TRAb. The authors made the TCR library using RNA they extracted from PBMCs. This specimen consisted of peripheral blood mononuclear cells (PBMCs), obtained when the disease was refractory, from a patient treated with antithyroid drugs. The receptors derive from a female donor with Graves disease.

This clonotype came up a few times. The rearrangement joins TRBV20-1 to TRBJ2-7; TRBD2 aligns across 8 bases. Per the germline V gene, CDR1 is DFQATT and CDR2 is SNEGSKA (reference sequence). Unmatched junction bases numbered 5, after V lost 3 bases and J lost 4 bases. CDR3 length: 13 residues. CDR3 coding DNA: TGCAGTGCTAGCGGGAGGGTGCAATACGAGCAGTACTTC. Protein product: CSASGRVQYEQYF.

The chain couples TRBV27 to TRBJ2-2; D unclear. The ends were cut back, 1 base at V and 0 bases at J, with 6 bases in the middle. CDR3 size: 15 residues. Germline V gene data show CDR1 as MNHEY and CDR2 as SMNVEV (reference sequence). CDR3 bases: TGTGCCAGCAGTTTATTAGGGCCGAACACCGGGGAGCTGTTTTTT. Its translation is CASSLLGPNTGELFF.

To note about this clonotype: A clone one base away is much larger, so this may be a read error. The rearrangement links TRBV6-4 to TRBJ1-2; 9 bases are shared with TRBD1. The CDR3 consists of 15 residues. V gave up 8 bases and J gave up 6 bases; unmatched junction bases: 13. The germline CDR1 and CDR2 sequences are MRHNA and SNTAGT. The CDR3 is CASGRTGDSDHGYTF. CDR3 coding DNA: TGTGCCAGCGGAAGGACAGGGGATAGTGACCATGGCTACACCTTC.

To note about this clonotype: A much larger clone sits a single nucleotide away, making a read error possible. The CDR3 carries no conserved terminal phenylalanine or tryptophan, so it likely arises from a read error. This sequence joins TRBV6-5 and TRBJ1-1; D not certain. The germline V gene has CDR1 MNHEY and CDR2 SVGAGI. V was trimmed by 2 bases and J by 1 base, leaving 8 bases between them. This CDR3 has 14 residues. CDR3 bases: TGTGCCAGCAGTTACGGCAGAGGGAACACTGAAGCTTTCTAT. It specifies CASSYGRGNTEAFY.

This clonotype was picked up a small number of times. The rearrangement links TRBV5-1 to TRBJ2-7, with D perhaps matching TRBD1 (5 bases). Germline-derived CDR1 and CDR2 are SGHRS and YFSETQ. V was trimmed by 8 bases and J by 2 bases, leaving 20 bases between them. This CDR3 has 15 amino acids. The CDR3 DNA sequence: TGCGCCAGAACCTTCTCGGCAGGGAAGCCCTACGAGCAGTACTTC. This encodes CARTFSAGKPYEQYF.

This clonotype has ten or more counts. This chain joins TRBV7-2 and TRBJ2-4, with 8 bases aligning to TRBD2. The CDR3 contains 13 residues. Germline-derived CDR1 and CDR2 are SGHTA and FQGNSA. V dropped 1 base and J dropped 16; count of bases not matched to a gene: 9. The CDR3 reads CASSLELKRGTYF. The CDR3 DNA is TGTGCCAGCAGCTTAGAATTAAAGCGGGGGACTTACTTC.

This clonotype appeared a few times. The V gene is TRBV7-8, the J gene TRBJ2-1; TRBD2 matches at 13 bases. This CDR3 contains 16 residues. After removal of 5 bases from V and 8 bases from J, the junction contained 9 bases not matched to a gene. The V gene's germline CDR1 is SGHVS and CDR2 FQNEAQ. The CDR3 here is CASSPRLAGGVDEQFF. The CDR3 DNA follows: TGTGCCAGCAGCCCTCGACTAGCGGGAGGCGTCGATGAGCAGTTCTTC.

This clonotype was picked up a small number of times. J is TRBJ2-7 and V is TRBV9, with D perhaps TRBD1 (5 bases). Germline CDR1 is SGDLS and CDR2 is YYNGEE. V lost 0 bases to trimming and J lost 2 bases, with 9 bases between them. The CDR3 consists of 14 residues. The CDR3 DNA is TGTGCCAGCAGCGTAGCTACAGGCCCCTACGAGCAGTACTTC. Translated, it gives CASSVATGPYEQYF.

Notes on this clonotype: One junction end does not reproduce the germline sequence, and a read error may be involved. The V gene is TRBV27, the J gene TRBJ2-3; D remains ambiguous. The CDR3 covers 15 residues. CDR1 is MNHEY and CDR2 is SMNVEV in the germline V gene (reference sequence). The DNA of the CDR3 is TGTGCCGGCAGCCCCCTAGGGTCTAGCACAGATACGCAGTATTTT. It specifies CAGSPLGSSTDTQYF.

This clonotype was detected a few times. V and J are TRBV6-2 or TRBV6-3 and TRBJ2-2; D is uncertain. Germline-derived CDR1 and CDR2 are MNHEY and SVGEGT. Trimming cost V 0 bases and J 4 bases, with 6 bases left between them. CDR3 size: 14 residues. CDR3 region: CASSYSWPTGELFF. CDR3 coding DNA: TGTGCCAGCAGTTACTCCTGGCCCACCGGGGAGCTGTTTTTT.